This T cell receptor beta chain was identified during a study of identical twins. TCRdb used MiXCR to reprocess the 5' RACE reads, holding one entry per CDR3 protein. Of 400,000 to 550,000 distinct CDR3 sequences in the sample, less than 25% were seen once. In this sample, this clonotype turned up a few times. Its antigen is as yet unknown. CDR3 length equals 13 residues. V was cut by 5 bases and J by 10 bases, with 16 bases left in between. Study outcomes and limitations: Recombination models fit unrelated individuals' TCR alpha sharing but underestimated twins'.

These data also formed part of another study, on T cells expressing NK-cell markers. That paper adds: The use of an anti-gamma-delta TCR antibody, which was added in several experiments, restricted sorting to T cells expressing alpha-beta TCR.

This rearrangement joins TRBV12-3 or TRBV12-4 to TRBJ2-3, with no clear D. Sequenced material: CD4+ T cells sorted from blood. This clonotype was obtained from a woman aged 18-30 years in good health. The CDR3 region has the DNA TGTGCCAGCAGTCCCCCTTTCTCACGGGCGCAGTATTTT. Amino acid sequence: CASSPPFSRAQYF.